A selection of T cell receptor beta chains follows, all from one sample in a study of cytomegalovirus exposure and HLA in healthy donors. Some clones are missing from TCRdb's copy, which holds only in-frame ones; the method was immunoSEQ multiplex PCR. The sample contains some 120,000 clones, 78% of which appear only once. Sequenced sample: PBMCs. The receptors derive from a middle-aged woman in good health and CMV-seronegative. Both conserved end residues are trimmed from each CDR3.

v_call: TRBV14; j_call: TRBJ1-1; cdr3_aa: ASSQLDRMNTEAF
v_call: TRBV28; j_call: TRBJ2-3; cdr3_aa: ASSLQGAYTQY
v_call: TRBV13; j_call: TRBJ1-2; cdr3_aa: ASSSRGPWGYT
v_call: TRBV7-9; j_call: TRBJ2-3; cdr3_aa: ASSLRTGSTDTQY
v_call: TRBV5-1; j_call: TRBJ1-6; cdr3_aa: ASSLSGRGTSPLH
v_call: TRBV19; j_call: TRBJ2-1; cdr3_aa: ASSIEGGNYNEQF
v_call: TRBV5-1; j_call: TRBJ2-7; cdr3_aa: ASSLAFSGSGAYEQY
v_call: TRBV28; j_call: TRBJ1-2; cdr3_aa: ASSPGANYGYT
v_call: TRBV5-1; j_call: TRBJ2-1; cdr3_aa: ASSFGGGPISYNEQF
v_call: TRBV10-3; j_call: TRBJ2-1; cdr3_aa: AIRGQDFSYNEQF
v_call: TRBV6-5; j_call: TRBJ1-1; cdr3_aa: ASSYSAGQPSF
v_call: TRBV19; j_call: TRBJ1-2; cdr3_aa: ASSTATGAGGYT
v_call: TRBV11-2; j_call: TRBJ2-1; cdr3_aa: ASSSRLDLYNEQF
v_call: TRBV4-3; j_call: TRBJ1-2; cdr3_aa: ASSQSTGVYNYGYT
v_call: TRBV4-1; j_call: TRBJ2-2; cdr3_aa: ASSPAGRRTGELF
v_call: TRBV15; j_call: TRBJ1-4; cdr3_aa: ATSTNLGRLGEKLF
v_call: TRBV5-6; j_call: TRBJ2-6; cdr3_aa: ATKGAGANGLT
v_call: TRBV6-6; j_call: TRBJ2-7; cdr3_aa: ASSHGTGRSYEQY
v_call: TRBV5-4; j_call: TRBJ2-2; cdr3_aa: ASSLGPTGRRTGELF
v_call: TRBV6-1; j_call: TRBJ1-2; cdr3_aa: ASSPDQGTGYT
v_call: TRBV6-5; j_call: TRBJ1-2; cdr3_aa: ASSYSKRVYGYT
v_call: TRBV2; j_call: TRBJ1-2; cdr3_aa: GSVGQGSGYT
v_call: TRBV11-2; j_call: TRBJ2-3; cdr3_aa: ASSWGVADTQY
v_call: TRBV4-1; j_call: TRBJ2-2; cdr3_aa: ASSHSQNTGELF
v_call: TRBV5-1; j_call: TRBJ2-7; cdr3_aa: ASAVGTSVYFAYEQY
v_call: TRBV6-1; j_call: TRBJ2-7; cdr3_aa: ASSDRDSGGYEQY
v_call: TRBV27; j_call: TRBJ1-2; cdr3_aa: ASSLWASYGYT
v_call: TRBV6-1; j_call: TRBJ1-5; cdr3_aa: ASSEPLDRAGQPQH
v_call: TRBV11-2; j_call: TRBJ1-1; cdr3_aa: ASSLDQTGLEAF
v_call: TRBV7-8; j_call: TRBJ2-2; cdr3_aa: ASSLGTSGTTGELF
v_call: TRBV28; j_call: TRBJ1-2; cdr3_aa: ATHPDSDFYGYT
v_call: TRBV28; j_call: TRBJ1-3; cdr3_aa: ASSLRSFYSGNTIY
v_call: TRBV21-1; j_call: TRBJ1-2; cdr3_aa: ASSKVPVQPGSRNYGYT
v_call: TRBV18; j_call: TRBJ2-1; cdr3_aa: ASSPRVLAGNEQF
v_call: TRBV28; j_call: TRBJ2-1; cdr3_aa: ASRPGGSEQF
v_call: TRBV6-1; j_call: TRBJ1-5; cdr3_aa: ASSLQVGGQPQH
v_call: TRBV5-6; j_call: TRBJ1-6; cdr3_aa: ASSLYMGGDTNSPLH
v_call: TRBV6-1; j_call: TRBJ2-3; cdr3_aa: ASRGLAGTDTQY
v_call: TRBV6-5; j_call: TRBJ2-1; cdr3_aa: ASSWTSVEQF
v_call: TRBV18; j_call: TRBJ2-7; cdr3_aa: ASSPGQGAREQY
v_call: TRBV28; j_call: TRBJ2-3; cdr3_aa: ASSLGQGTDTQY
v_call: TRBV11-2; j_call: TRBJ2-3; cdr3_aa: ASSPLLAGAVY
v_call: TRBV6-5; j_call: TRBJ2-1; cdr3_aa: ASRASGSSYNEQF
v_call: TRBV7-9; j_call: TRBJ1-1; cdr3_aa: ASSSPWTANTEAF
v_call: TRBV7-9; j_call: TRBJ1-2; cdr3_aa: ASSLFRDSRARGYT
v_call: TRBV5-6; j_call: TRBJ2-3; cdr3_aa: ASSKTQGSMNTQY
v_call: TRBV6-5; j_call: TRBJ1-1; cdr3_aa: ASSYRQGYTEAF
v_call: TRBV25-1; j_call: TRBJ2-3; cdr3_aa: ASGPVTGVQY
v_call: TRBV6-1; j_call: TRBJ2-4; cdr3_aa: ASTPSYGKNIQY
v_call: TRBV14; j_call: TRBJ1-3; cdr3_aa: ASSQGGGDTGNTIY
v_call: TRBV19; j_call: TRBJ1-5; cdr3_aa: ASNGQLNQPQH
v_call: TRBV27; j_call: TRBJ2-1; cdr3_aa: ASSFRTALRNEQF
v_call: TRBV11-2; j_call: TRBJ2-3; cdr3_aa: ASSLVTGGTDTQY
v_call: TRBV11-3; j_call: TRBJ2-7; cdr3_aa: ASSPGQGSYEQY
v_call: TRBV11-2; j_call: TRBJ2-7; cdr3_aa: ASSWALTGGYYEQY